The 29 T cell receptor beta chains in this list originate from one sample, sequenced in a study of blood T cell repertoires in COVID-19 (dated by TCRdb to the early 2020s). The library relied on the immunoSEQ multiplex PCR assay. In TCRdb, the immuneACCESS table is reduced to in-frame sequences with V and J assigned. These tables do not hold every clone; where another copy was compared, an unresolved V gene accounts for under half, and the others remain unexplained. The sample contains about 260,000 clones, 75% to 95% of them found a single time. Jointly, the top ten make up approximately 2.5% of the sample. Sequencing was carried out using peripheral blood. These receptors came from a young adult with COVID-19, enrolled during active disease.

The V gene is TRBV19, the J gene TRBJ2-4; perhaps TRBD1 as D (7 bases). The CDR3 consists of 15 residues. Deletions cut 7 bases from V and 0 bases from J, with 13 bases between. Germline V gene data show CDR1 as LNHDA and CDR2 as SQIVND (reference sequence). CDR3 DNA sequence: TGTGCCAGTACAAGACAGGGAGGAGCCAAAAACATTCAGTACTTC. Translating gives CASTRQGGAKNIQYF.

V gene TRBV7-3 combines with J gene TRBJ2-6; 8 positions match TRBD1. V shed 5 bases and J 0 bases; nucleotides not matched to a gene: 9. From germline, CDR1 is SGHTA and CDR2 FQGTGA. The CDR3 has 18 amino acids. The CDR3 coding sequence is TGTGCCAGCAGCCTGGGGGACAGGTTTAGCTCTGGGGCCAACGTCCTGACTTTC. It is translated as CASSLGDRFSSGANVLTF.

The chain has TRBV5-1 and TRBJ2-7; 9 bases line up with TRBD2. The CDR3 length is 15 residues. Unmatched junction bases numbered 8, after V lost 4 bases and J lost 3 bases. Germline V gene lookup returns CDR1 SGHRS and CDR2 YFSETQ. Here the CDR3 DNA reads TGCGCCAGCAGCATGGGGACTAGCAACATCTACGAGCAGTACTTC. It yields the protein CASSMGTSNIYEQYF.

The chain employs TRBV6-2 or TRBV6-3 and TRBJ2-7; 7 bases map to TRBD2. V lost 1 base, J lost 6 bases, and 9 bases stayed unmatched. Germline loops: CDR1 MNHEY, CDR2 SVGEGT. CDR3 length: 15 residues. CDR3 nucleotides: TGTGCCAGCAGTTACTGGGCGGGAGCCCCCCTCGAGCAGTACTTC. Translated, it gives CASSYWAGAPLEQYF.

This chain connects TRBV4-2 to TRBJ1-6; D possibly corresponds to TRBD1 (5 bases). Germline-derived CDR1 and CDR2 are LGHNA and YNFKEQ. This CDR3 has 14 amino acids. V was trimmed by 1 base and J by 8 bases, leaving 9 bases between them. In DNA, the CDR3 is TGTGCCAGCAGCCAAGCGGCAGGGTATTCACCCCTCCACTTT. It translates to CASSQAAGYSPLHF.

The V and J genes are TRBV30 and TRBJ2-5; 9 positions agree with TRBD2. The germline V gene has CDR1 GTSNPN and CDR2 SVGIG (reference sequence). The CDR3 is made up of 13 amino acids. V shed 3 bases, J shed 2 bases, and the junction held 1 base outside the gene matches. CDR3 in amino acids: CAWRRGGQETQYF. The CDR3 DNA sequence: TGTGCCTGGAGGCGGGGGGGACAAGAGACCCAGTACTTC.

The V call is TRBV27, the J call TRBJ2-7; 9 bases fit TRBD2. The CDR3 totals 14 residues. Germline V gene sequence: CDR1 MNHEY, CDR2 SMNVEV (reference sequence). V dropped 2 bases and J dropped 7; count of bases not matched to a gene: 6. DNA for the CDR3: TGTGCCAGCAGTTTAAGCGGGGGGCTGGGGGAGCAGTACTTC. Protein sequence: CASSLSGGLGEQYF.

The chain links TRBV19 to TRBJ2-2, with D tentatively TRBD2 (5 bases). The CDR3 loop spans 14 amino acids. V lost 1 base to trimming and J lost 3 bases, with 6 bases between them. Germline assignment: CDR1 LNHDA and CDR2 SQIVND (reference sequence). CDR3 sequence: CASSIGEYTGELFF. CDR3 coding DNA: TGTGCCAGTAGTATAGGGGAGTACACCGGGGAGCTGTTTTTT. Full variable domain (remainder filled in from reference TRBV19 and TRBJ2-2): DGGITQSPKYLFRKEGQNVTLSCEQNLNHDAMYWYRQDPGQGLRLIYYSQIVNDFQKGDIAEGYSVSREKKESFPLTVTSAQKNPTAFYLCASSIGEYTGELFFGEGSRLTVL.

The chain has TRBV6-5 and TRBJ2-1, with TRBD2 identical over 8 bases. The CDR3 loop spans 15 amino acids. V lost 5 bases and J lost 2; bases outside the gene matches: 5. Germline lookup yields CDR1 MNHEY and CDR2 SVGAGI. The CDR3 DNA follows: TGTGCCAGCAGTCGTAGCGGGGCCACCTACAATGAGCAGTTCTTC. It encodes CASSRSGATYNEQFF.

The chain carries TRBV20-1 and TRBJ2-3; no clear D. The CDR3 extends over 11 amino acids. Germline V gene sequence: CDR1 DFQATT, CDR2 SNEGSKA (reference sequence). Trimming took 6 bases from V and 7 from J, leaving 11 bases between them. CDR3 coding DNA: TGCAGTGCCCCTTATGAGAATACGCAGTATTTT. Translation gives CSAPYENTQYF.

The V gene is TRBV12-3 or TRBV12-4, the J gene TRBJ2-1; D uncertain. The V end lost 6 bases, the J end lost 3 bases, and 3 bases lay between the germline ends. The CDR3 is 11 residues long. CDR3 bases: TGTGCCAGCAGGAGCTACAATGAGCAGTTCTTC. Its translation: CASRSYNEQFF.

This rearrangement joins TRBV11-2 to TRBJ1-2; D is undetermined. CDR1 is SGHAT, CDR2 FQNNGV, per germline. The length of the CDR3 is 13 residues. V was shortened by 0 bases and J by 4 bases, with 6 bases between the two germline ends. The CDR3 sequence: CASSLERFYGYTF. The CDR3 DNA follows: TGTGCCAGCAGCTTAGAACGGTTCTATGGCTACACCTTC.

The J gene is TRBJ1-2, the V gene TRBV10-3, with D possibly TRBD1 on 5 matching bases. The germline V and J ends were trimmed by 8 bases and 8 bases, with 15 bases remaining between them. The CDR3 is 12 residues long. Germline-derived CDR1 and CDR2 are ENHRY and SYGVKD. The CDR3 reads CAIQPRGQGYTF. The CDR3, as DNA: TGTGCCATCCAACCAAGGGGTCAAGGCTACACCTTC.

The rearrangement joins TRBV5-1 to TRBJ1-1, with TRBD1 identical over 9 bases. From germline, CDR1 is SGHRS and CDR2 YFSETQ. V dropped 2 bases and J dropped 5; count of bases not matched to a gene: 7. The CDR3 is 15 residues long. In DNA form, the CDR3 reads TGCGCCAGCAGCTTAACGACCGGGACAGGGACTGAAGCTTTCTTT. Amino acids: CASSLTTGTGTEAFF. Full variable domain (rest looked up from reference TRBV5-1 and TRBJ1-1): KAGVTQTPRYLIKTRGQQVTLSCSPISGHRSVSWYQQTPGQGLQFLFEYFSETQRNKGNFPGRFSGRQFSNSRSEMNVSTLELGDSALYLCASSLTTGTGTEAFFGQGTRLTVV.

V and J are TRBV16 and TRBJ2-5; 11 bases align to TRBD2. The CDR3 is 14 amino acids. Germline V lookup: CDR1 KGHSY, CDR2 FQNENV. V lost 0 bases and J lost 10; bases outside the gene matches: 4. The CDR3 DNA reads TGTGCCAGCAGCCAATCAACTAGCGGGAGAAACCAGTACTTC. This codes for CASSQSTSGRNQYF.

The chain joins TRBV11-2 to TRBJ2-3, with D possibly matching TRBD2 (5 bases). The length of the CDR3 is 14 residues. V lost 5 bases and J lost 1, with 10 bases in between. Germline lookup yields CDR1 SGHAT and CDR2 FQNNGV. The DNA for the CDR3 is TGTGCCAGCAGCAGTATGAGGGGCACAGATACGCAGTATTTT. As protein: CASSSMRGTDTQYF.

V usage is TRBV7-2 and J usage is TRBJ1-5; weak D call: TRBD1 (5 bases). The CDR3 spans 16 residues. V lost 5 bases and J 6 bases, leaving 20 bases between the germline ends. In germline, CDR1 is SGHTA, CDR2 FQGNSA. In DNA, the CDR3 is TGTGCCAGCAGCCCCCAGGGAAGGGGTATCGGTCAGCCCCAGCATTTT. Its translation is CASSPQGRGIGQPQHF.

This sequence joins TRBV7-2 and TRBJ2-7; 7 bases match TRBD2. The CDR3 spans 12 residues. Germline CDR1 SGHTA, CDR2 FQGNSA. The V gene end was trimmed by 7 bases and the J gene end by 4 bases; junction bases not matched to a gene: 4. CDR3 in DNA: TGTGCCAGCAACCTCGGGGGGTACGAGCAGTACTTC. Translated, it gives CASNLGGYEQYF.

The chain uses TRBV4-1 and TRBJ2-3; no definite D call. The germline V gene has CDR1 MGHRA and CDR2 YSYEKL. The CDR3 length is 14 residues. The V gene lost 0 bases and the J gene lost 6 bases, with 10 bases spanning the gap. In nucleotides, the CDR3 is TGCGCCAGCAGCCAAGATTTTTCGTTGGATACGCAGTATTTT. Amino acid sequence: CASSQDFSLDTQYF.

The V gene is TRBV27, the J gene TRBJ1-1; TRBD1 matches at 7 bases. This CDR3 has 14 amino acids. J was trimmed by 1 base and V by 5 bases; bases with no gene match: 4. Germline CDR1 MNHEY, CDR2 SMNVEV (reference sequence). The CDR3 DNA reads TGTGCCAGCAGTATGGACAGGTGGAACACTGAAGCTTTCTTT. This sequence encodes CASSMDRWNTEAFF.

This rearrangement joins TRBV5-4 to TRBJ1-1, with 9 bases lining up with TRBD1. Germline V gene sequence: CDR1 SGHNT, CDR2 YYREEE (reference sequence). CDR3 length equals 17 residues. V was pared by 3 bases and J by 1 base, with 10 bases of the junction left unmatched. As DNA, the CDR3 is TGTGCCAGCAGCTGGGGGACAGGGCCTATGGCGAACACTGAAGCTTTCTTT. Residues: CASSWGTGPMANTEAFF.

This clone was counted once. This chain links TRBV3-1 (or the pseudogene TRBV3-2) with TRBJ1-4; the match to TRBD1 covers 7 bases. V lost 1 base, J lost 8 bases, and 7 bases stayed unmatched. The CDR3 has 15 amino acids. Germline lookup yields CDR1 LGHDT and CDR2 YNNKEL (reference sequence). This chain's CDR3 is CASSQVDRVNEKLFF. The CDR3 nucleotides are TGTGCCAGCAGCCAAGTAGACAGGGTCAACGAAAAACTGTTTTTT.

The rearrangement uses TRBV5-1 and TRBJ1-1, with a tentative D call TRBD1 (5 bases). Germline CDR1 is SGHRS and CDR2 is YFSETQ. There are 16 residues in the CDR3. Trimming left V 0 bases short and J 3 bases short, with 15 bases between. The CDR3 DNA sequence: TGCGCCAGCAGCTTGGGGGAGGGGACGCGGTACACTGAAGCTTTCTTT. Encoded protein: CASSLGEGTRYTEAFF.

This chain connects TRBV9 to TRBJ2-5; 11 bases are shared with TRBD2. V shed 0 bases and J 7 bases; nucleotides not matched to a gene: 5. The CDR3 extends over 15 amino acids. Germline V lookup: CDR1 SGDLS, CDR2 YYNGEE. The CDR3 sequence: CASSVEGLAGGTQYF. DNA for the CDR3: TGTGCCAGCAGCGTAGAGGGGCTAGCGGGAGGGACCCAGTACTTC.

J is TRBJ1-1 and V is TRBV5-4, with D possibly TRBD1 on 5 matching bases. The CDR3 totals 14 residues. Deletions cut 2 bases from V and 0 bases from J, with 8 bases between. Germline CDR1 reads SGHNT; CDR2 reads YYREEE (reference sequence). CDR3 residues: CASSFQGLNTEAFF. As DNA, the CDR3 is TGTGCCAGCAGCTTTCAGGGATTGAACACTGAAGCTTTCTTT.

This chain uses TRBV6-1 with TRBJ2-1; D gene unclear. Trimming took off 2 bases at V and 7 bases at J, with 6 bases between the two ends. This CDR3 has 12 amino acids. Per germline, CDR1 MNHNS and CDR2 SASEGT. For the CDR3, the DNA is TGTGCCAGCAGTGAATTTTCGAATGAGCAGTTCTTC. Protein: CASSEFSNEQFF.

The CDR3 DNA follows: TGTGCCAGCAGTGATCAAGATACGCAGTATTTT. This codes for CASSDQDTQYF. The chain combines TRBV6-1 with TRBJ2-3, with D hard to call. V was clipped by 3 bases and J by 5 bases, with 3 bases between them. The CDR3 runs 11 residues. CDR1 is MNHNS, CDR2 SASEGT, per germline.

CDR3: CASNTLGELFF. Here the CDR3 DNA reads TGTGCCAGCAACACACTAGGGGAGCTGTTTTTT. V is TRBV7-9 and J is TRBJ2-2; no clear D gene. Trimming cost V 7 bases and J 8 bases, with 8 bases left between them. CDR1 and CDR2 (germline): SEHNR, FQNEAQ (reference sequence). This CDR3 spans 11 amino acids. The full variable domain, in which reference TRBV7-9 and TRBJ2-2 provide the parts outside the CDR3, is DTGVSQNPRHKITKRGQNVTFRCDPISEHNRLYWYRQTLGQGPEFLTYFQNEAQLEKSRLLSDRFSAERPKGSFSTLEIQRTEQGDSAMYLCASNTLGELFFGEGSRLTVL.

The V call is TRBV13, the J call TRBJ2-7, with 9 bases fitting TRBD1. There are 16 residues in the CDR3. Trimming cost V 2 bases and J 0 bases; bases outside gene matches: 5. Germline CDR1 and CDR2: PRHDT and FYEKMQ (reference sequence). CDR3 residues: CASSLLGTGLSYEQYF. CDR3 coding DNA: TGTGCCAGCAGCTTATTAGGGACAGGGCTCTCCTACGAGCAGTACTTC.